These T cell receptor beta chains were read from a single sample in a study of CD8+CD57+ T cells in acquired aplastic anemia. MiXCR was run by TCRdb on the reads, yielding one entry per CDR3 protein. The sample has 200,000 to 300,000 distinct CDR3 sequences, around 45% seen once. The sequenced sample consisted of sorted CD4+, CD8+, or CD8+CD57+ T cells (not recorded which) from PBMCs. Receptors originate from a human donor with aplastic anemia. CDR3s include the opening cysteine and the closing phenylalanine or tryptophan. A D gene is named only where the DNA matches it firmly. The size of a clone is reported for some rows only, either as once, few or many, or as a class for expanded clones.

>many|-|TRBJ2-2|TRBV2
CASSGESTGELFF
TGTGCCAGCAGTGGAGAGTCAACCGGGGAGCTGTTTTTT
>-|TRBD1|TRBJ1-3|TRBV7-9
CASSLIGQGGNTIYF
TGTGCCAGCAGCTTAATCGGACAGGGGGGAAACACCATATATTTT
>-|-|TRBJ2-4|TRBV7-9
CASSQEHRASGKSIQYF
TGTGCCAGCAGCCAAGAACACAGGGCGTCTGGCAAAAGCATTCAGTACTTC
>-|TRBD2|TRBJ2-5|TRBV7-9
CASSQDGTSGAETQYF
TGTGCCAGCAGCCAAGACGGGACTAGCGGGGCGGAGACCCAGTACTTC
>-|TRBD2|TRBJ2-3|TRBV7-8
CASSRRSSGETDTQYF
TGTGCCAGCAGCCGAAGAAGTAGCGGGGAAACAGATACGCAGTATTTT
>-|-|TRBJ1-5|TRBV5-5
CASSFGLEGRGDQPQHF
TGTGCCAGCAGCTTTGGCCTCGAGGGGAGAGGGGATCAGCCCCAGCATTTT
>-|-|TRBJ1-1|TRBV7-9
CASSDVAGEAEAFF
TGTGCCAGCAGCGACGTGGCGGGGGAGGCTGAAGCTTTCTTT
>-|-|TRBJ2-2|TRBV2
CASKSGAGDTGELFF
TGTGCCAGCAAATCAGGGGCGGGAGACACCGGGGAGCTGTTTTTT
>-|-|TRBJ2-3|TRBV7-2
CASSLDGSAGLGDTQYF
TGTGCCAGCAGCTTAGACGGTAGTGCGGGGCTAGGAGATACGCAGTATTTT
>-|-|TRBJ1-2|TRBV5-1
CASSSRQDFYGYTF
TGCGCCAGCAGCTCTAGACAGGACTTCTATGGCTACACCTTC
>-|-|TRBJ2-5|TRBV6-5
CASSEVETQYF
TGTGCCAGCAGTGAAGTAGAGACCCAGTACTTC
>few|-|TRBJ2-2|TRBV24-1
CATSDFGPGLETGELFF
TGTGCCACCAGTGATTTTGGTCCGGGTTTAGAGACCGGGGAGCTGTTTTTT
>many|-|TRBJ2-5|TRBV4-2
CASSQDSTQETQYF
TGTGCCAGCAGCCAGGACTCGACTCAAGAGACCCAGTACTTC
>-|-|TRBJ1-4|TRBV4-2
CASSQIGAWVF
TGTGCCAGCAGCCAAATAGGGGCTTGGGTTTTT
>few|-|TRBJ2-7|TRBV7-3
CASSSTPLGEQYF
TGTGCCAGCAGCTCGACTCCCTTGGGGGAGCAGTACTTC